The sequence of this TCR beta chain was determined in a study of blood T cell repertoires in COVID-19. Turning to the study itself: COVID-19 samples collected from the United States, Italy and Spain covered acute and convalescent phases.

TCRdb's table, derived via immunoSEQ multiplex PCR, lists solely in-frame clones and lacks some. This sample has about 190,000 clones; 78% occur once, and the top ten carry 2.8%. Material for sequencing was peripheral blood. The clonotype was recovered from a woman older than 75 with active or convalescent COVID-19.

The CDR3 loop is CASSQDSPPNNYEQYF. CDR3 DNA sequence: TGTGCCAGCAGCCAAGATTCCCCCCCGAACAACTACGAGCAGTACTTC. J is TRBJ2-7 and V is TRBV3-1 (or the pseudogene TRBV3-2); no definite D call. Trimming took off 0 bases at V and 3 bases at J, with 15 bases between the two ends. The CDR3 has 16 residues. Germline CDR1 LGHDT, CDR2 YNNKEL (reference sequence).